A single sample is the source of the 32 T cell receptor beta chains below, sequenced in a study of T-cell memory formation after mild COVID-19. TCRdb redid the calling of the 5' RACE reads with MiXCR, one entry per CDR3 protein. The data show about 600,000 distinct CDR3 sequences, less than 25% seen once. Source material: PBMCs or a T cell subset sorted from them (not recorded which). The receptor source for this set is an adult woman who had mild COVID-19 (a few samples of this study predate the infection). Cell type and time point are not known.

This clonotype was observed a few times. The V gene is TRBV14, the J gene TRBJ2-7, with TRBD1 identical over 8 bases. The CDR3 extends over 15 amino acids. V lost 0 bases and J lost 1; bases outside the gene matches: 2. The V gene's germline CDR1 is SGHDN and CDR2 FVKESK. Written as DNA, the CDR3 is TGTGCCAGCAGCCAAGACAGGGGGCTTTCCTACGAGCAGTACTTC. Encoded protein: CASSQDRGLSYEQYF.

Ten or more counts support this clonotype. This chain links TRBV12-3 or TRBV12-4 with TRBJ2-1; D gene ambiguous. Trimming took off 5 bases at V and 10 bases at J, with 9 bases between the two ends. The CDR3 length is 11 residues. The CDR3 loop is CASSPSSEQFF. CDR3 nucleotide sequence: TGTGCCAGCAGTCCCTCAAGCGAGCAGTTCTTC.

This clonotype appeared a few times. This sequence joins TRBV5-1 and TRBJ2-1; D is uncertain. Trimming stripped 9 bases from V and 5 bases from J, with 18 bases between. Per the germline V gene, CDR1 is SGHRS and CDR2 is YFSETQ. This CDR3 region has 14 residues. CDR3 sequence: CATSEPPFNNEQFF. Here the CDR3 DNA reads TGCGCCACCAGTGAACCCCCCTTTAACAATGAGCAGTTCTTC.

This clonotype was detected a few times. The chain links TRBV12-3 or TRBV12-4 to TRBJ2-5, with 12 positions matching TRBD2. After removal of 6 bases from V and 1 base from J, the junction contained 6 bases not matched to a gene. This CDR3 has 16 amino acids. CDR3 amino acids: CASSFGLAGFQETQYF. The CDR3, as DNA: TGTGCCAGCAGCTTTGGACTAGCGGGATTCCAAGAGACCCAGTACTTC.

The genes are TRBV5-5 and TRBJ2-3; tentatively, D is TRBD1 (6 bases). The CDR3 is 14 residues long. The V gene lost 4 bases and the J gene lost 1 base, with 10 bases spanning the gap. CDR1 and CDR2 from the germline V gene are SGHKS and YYEKEE (reference sequence). The CDR3, as DNA: TGTGCCAGCAGCATGGGACATCGCACAGATACGCAGTATTTT. Protein sequence: CASSMGHRTDTQYF.

V gene TRBV25-1 combines with J gene TRBJ2-1; no firm D call. V was pared by 4 bases and J by 1 base, with 5 bases between. The CDR3 sequence is 13 residues long. Per germline, CDR1 MGHDK and CDR2 SYGVNS. The CDR3: CASSGLSYNEQFF. CDR3 DNA: TGTGCCAGCAGTGGGCTTTCCTACAATGAGCAGTTCTTC. Using reference TRBV25-1 and TRBJ2-1 for the parts outside the CDR3, the full variable domain is EADIYQTPRYLVIGTGKKITLECSQTMGHDKMYWYQQDPGMELHLIHYSYGVNSTEKGDLSSESTVSRIRTEHFPLTLESARPSHTSQYLCASSGLSYNEQFFGPGTRLTVL.

This clonotype was seen a few times. V and J are TRBV7-9 and TRBJ1-4; 9 bases match TRBD1. The CDR3 covers 14 residues. CDR1 and CDR2 from the germline V gene are SEHNR and FQNEAQ (reference sequence). V was pared by 5 bases and J by 7 bases, with 5 bases of the junction left unmatched. CDR3: CASSPRDRAEKLFF. In DNA form, the CDR3 reads TGTGCCAGCAGCCCCCGGGACAGGGCTGAAAAACTGTTTTTT.

The J gene is TRBJ2-1, the V gene TRBV7-9; 11 bases align to TRBD1. From germline, CDR1 is SEHNR and CDR2 FQNEAQ (reference sequence). This CDR3 is 15 amino acids long. Losses at the gene ends were 3 bases for V and 6 bases for J; bases not matched to a gene: 4. Written as DNA, the CDR3 is TGTGCCAGCAGCTTCCGGGACAGGGGGTTCAATGAGCAGTTCTTC. This codes for CASSFRDRGFNEQFF. The full variable domain, rest sourced from reference TRBV7-9 and TRBJ2-1, is DTGVSQNPRHKITKRGQNVTFRCDPISEHNRLYWYRQTLGQGPEFLTYFQNEAQLEKSRLLSDRFSAERPKGSFSTLEIQRTEQGDSAMYLCASSFRDRGFNEQFFGPGTRLTVL.

In its sample, this clonotype was seen once. The J gene is TRBJ1-1, the V gene TRBV15; the match to TRBD1 covers 8 bases. This CDR3 is 13 amino acids long. The V gene's germline CDR1 is LNHNV and CDR2 YYDKDF (reference sequence). V gave up 3 bases and J gave up 4 bases; unmatched junction bases: 1. The CDR3 bases are TGTGCCACCAGCAGGGACAGGGTCACTGAAGCTTTCTTT. Its protein product is CATSRDRVTEAFF.

J is TRBJ2-2 and V is TRBV7-9; D not resolved. V was clipped by 4 bases and J by 3 bases, with 9 bases between them. The CDR3 is 14 residues long. CDR1 SEHNR and CDR2 FQNEAQ come from the germline V gene (reference sequence). The CDR3 DNA reads as TGTGCCAGCAGCTCCCAAGGGTACACCGGGGAGCTGTTTTTT. Encoded protein: CASSSQGYTGELFF. Complete variable domain (other parts from reference TRBV7-9 and TRBJ2-2): DTGVSQNPRHKITKRGQNVTFRCDPISEHNRLYWYRQTLGQGPEFLTYFQNEAQLEKSRLLSDRFSAERPKGSFSTLEIQRTEQGDSAMYLCASSSQGYTGELFFGEGSRLTVL.

This clonotype came up a few times. The chain has TRBV4-1 and TRBJ1-5; 8 bases are a match to TRBD1. This CDR3 is built from 16 residues. Looked up from germline, CDR1 is MGHRA and CDR2 is YSYEKL. Trimming removed 1 base from V and 6 bases from J; junction bases left unmatched: 8. CDR3 nucleotide sequence: TGCGCCAGCAGCCAAGGCAGGGGGCAGGGTGGTCAGCCCCAGCATTTT. Translated: CASSQGRGQGGQPQHF.

The chain joins TRBV20-1 to TRBJ2-3; 8 bases match TRBD2. The CDR3 has 14 amino acids. Germline CDR1 reads DFQATT; CDR2 reads SNEGSKA (reference sequence). V shed 3 bases and J 3 bases; nucleotides not matched to a gene: 5. For the CDR3, the DNA is TGCAGTGCTAGGGTCGGGGGGGCGACAGATACGCAGTATTTT. Protein product: CSARVGGATDTQYF.

This clonotype was seen a few times. V gene TRBV10-3 combines with J gene TRBJ2-1, with 12 positions matching TRBD1. Trimming cost V 5 bases and J 9 bases; bases outside gene matches: 8. Germline CDR1 and CDR2: ENHRY and SYGVKD. The length of the CDR3 is 15 residues. CDR3 protein: CAISREGQGAFEQFF. The CDR3 DNA follows: TGTGCCATCAGTCGGGAGGGACAGGGGGCTTTTGAGCAGTTCTTC.

This clonotype was observed a handful of times. The chain couples TRBV4-1 to TRBJ1-1; a weak D match, TRBD1 (6 bases). V was trimmed by 3 bases and J by 0 bases, leaving 17 bases between them. Germline values: CDR1 MGHRA, CDR2 YSYEKL. This CDR3 comprises 17 residues. The CDR3 bases are TGCGCCAGCAGCCACATGACAGGTACGTCGATGAACACTGAAGCTTTCTTT. Protein: CASSHMTGTSMNTEAFF.

On this clonotype: It is unclear where the CDR3 begins or ends on the DNA, so no DNA is shown, and the CDR3 is as TCRdb lists it. The chain combines TRBV14 with TRBJ1-1. Looked up from germline, CDR1 is SGHDN and CDR2 is FVKESK. 20 amino acids form the CDR3, both terminal residues included. CDR3 loop: CASSQVPVRGRRGVNTEAFF.

This clonotype was detected only a few times. The rearrangement uses TRBV9 and TRBJ2-2; 10 bases align to TRBD2. The CDR3 totals 16 residues. After removal of 3 bases from V and 4 bases from J, the junction contained 6 bases not matched to a gene. From germline, CDR1 is SGDLS and CDR2 YYNGEE. The CDR3 bases are TGTGCCAGCAGCGCCCGGGAGCGGGGGGGCACCGGGGAGCTGTTTTTT. It encodes CASSARERGGTGELFF.

In nucleotides, the CDR3 is TGTGCCAGCAGCCTAGCCGGGACTAGCGGGGGGACGCAGTATTTT. Its protein product is CASSLAGTSGGTQYF. The V call is TRBV3-1, the J call TRBJ2-3; 15 positions agree with TRBD2. Germline CDR1 LGHDT, CDR2 YNNKEL (reference sequence). J lost 9 bases, V lost 4 bases, and 5 bases had no gene match. The CDR3 is 15 amino acids.

This clonotype has at least ten counts. This chain links TRBV3-1 with TRBJ2-3; D unresolved. CDR3 length: 12 amino acids. The germline CDR1 and CDR2 sequences are LGHDT and YNNKEL (reference sequence). Trimming cost V 1 base and J 6 bases, with 5 bases left between them. CDR3 in amino acids: CASSQVGDTQYF. In DNA, the CDR3 is TGTGCCAGCAGCCAAGTCGGGGATACGCAGTATTTT.

This clonotype has more than one count but fewer than ten. The chain combines TRBV4-3 with TRBJ2-1; the D is unclear. Germline-derived CDR1 and CDR2 are LGHNA and YSLEER. This CDR3 has 16 amino acids. Trimming removed 0 bases at V and 5 bases at J, with 14 bases between. The CDR3 reads CASSQEERFVDNEQFF. Here the CDR3 DNA reads TGCGCCAGCAGCCAAGAGGAGAGGTTCGTCGACAATGAGCAGTTCTTC.

The chain couples TRBV30 to TRBJ1-5, with D unresolved. This CDR3 has 13 residues. Trimming took 1 base from V and 5 from J, leaving 9 bases between them. The V gene's germline CDR1 is GTSNPN and CDR2 SVGIG (reference sequence). CDR3: CAWSAGTYQPQHF. In nucleotides, the CDR3 is TGTGCCTGGAGTGCCGGAACATATCAGCCCCAGCATTTT.

This clonotype was seen a handful of times. The genes are TRBV6-5 and TRBJ2-7; D possibly matches TRBD1 or TRBD2 (7 bases each). This CDR3 has 14 amino acids. V was pared by 6 bases and J by 3 bases, with 15 bases between. CDR1 is MNHEY, CDR2 SVGAGI, per germline. CDR3 sequence: CASRDRAGDYEQYF. DNA of the CDR3: TGTGCCAGCAGAGACAGGGCGGGGGACTACGAGCAGTACTTC.

This clonotype occurred a few times. The chain joins TRBV4-3 to TRBJ2-5, with a possible D match to TRBD2 (5 bases). V shed 1 base and J shed 7 bases, with 10 bases lying between them. The germline CDR1 and CDR2 sequences are LGHNA and YSLEER. CDR3 size: 13 residues. The CDR3 loop is CASSQGREGTQYF. The CDR3 bases are TGCGCCAGCAGCCAAGGACGGGAAGGGACCCAGTACTTC.

The V and J genes are TRBV7-6 and TRBJ2-5; 7 bases are shared with TRBD1. V dropped 1 base and J dropped 8; count of bases not matched to a gene: 4. Germline values: CDR1 SGHVS, CDR2 FNYEAQ. This CDR3 spans 13 amino acids. The CDR3 region has the DNA TGTGCCAGCAGCTTAGGGGACAGTATAACCCAGTACTTC. Amino acids: CASSLGDSITQYF. Full variable domain (outside the CDR3, taken from reference TRBV7-6 and TRBJ2-5): GAGVSQSPRYKVTKRGQDVALRCDPISGHVSLYWYRQALGQGPEFLTYFNYEAQQDKSGLPNDRFSAERPEGSISTLTIQRTEQRDSAMYRCASSLGDSITQYFGPGTRLLVL.

This chain uses TRBV6-5 with TRBJ2-3; 7 positions match TRBD1. V lost 5 bases to trimming and J lost 1 base; unmatched junction nucleotides: 6. This CDR3 is 15 amino acids long. The germline gives CDR1 MNHEY, CDR2 SVGAGI. CDR3 protein: CASSQTGTGTDTQYF. In nucleotides, the CDR3 is TGTGCCAGCAGTCAGACAGGGACCGGCACAGATACGCAGTATTTT.

This clonotype has a handful of counts. This chain uses TRBV7-9 with TRBJ2-7; 12 nucleotides line up with TRBD2. CDR3 size: 14 residues. Unmatched junction bases numbered 3, after V lost 5 bases and J lost 4 bases. CDR1 is SEHNR, CDR2 FQNEAQ, per germline (reference sequence). CDR3 loop: CASSGTSGGYEQYF. CDR3 sequence (DNA): TGTGCCAGCAGCGGAACTAGCGGGGGGTACGAGCAGTACTTC.

This clonotype has more than one count but fewer than ten. The chain has TRBV2 and TRBJ1-4; D ambiguous. Germline V gene lookup returns CDR1 SNHLY and CDR2 FYNNEI. V was cut by 6 bases and J by 5 bases, with 7 bases left in between. The CDR3 covers 12 residues. The CDR3 DNA follows: TGTGCCAGCAGGGCTTTGAATGAAAAACTGTTTTTT. Amino acids: CASRALNEKLFF.

This clonotype has more than one count but fewer than ten. The rearrangement links TRBV5-1 to TRBJ2-1, with 10 nucleotides matching TRBD1. The CDR3 spans 16 residues. CDR1 and CDR2 from the germline V gene are SGHRS and YFSETQ. The V and J ends lost 4 bases and 0 bases, in that order; junction bases with no gene match: 4. The CDR3 nucleotides are TGCGCCAGCAGCAAAGGGACAGGGGCCTCCTACAATGAGCAGTTCTTC. This sequence encodes CASSKGTGASYNEQFF.

The chain links TRBV18 to TRBJ2-1; 7 positions agree with TRBD1. The CDR3 has 15 amino acids. In germline, CDR1 is KGHSH, CDR2 LQKENI. V shed 3 bases and J 0 bases; nucleotides not matched to a gene: 2. This CDR3 reads CASSPWDSSYNEQFF. CDR3 in DNA: TGTGCCAGCTCACCCTGGGACAGCTCCTACAATGAGCAGTTCTTC.

The genes are TRBV5-4 and TRBJ2-5; perhaps TRBD1 as D (6 bases). Looked up from germline, CDR1 is SGHNT and CDR2 is YYREEE (reference sequence). Trimming pared 2 bases from V and 3 bases from J, leaving 11 bases between. The CDR3 extends over 14 amino acids. CDR3 amino acids: CASSLGQIKETQYF. CDR3 coding DNA: TGTGCCAGCAGCTTAGGACAGATTAAAGAGACCCAGTACTTC.

The gene calls are TRBV5-1 and TRBJ1-4; maybe TRBD1 (6 bases). Per the germline V gene, CDR1 is SGHRS and CDR2 is YFSETQ. V was clipped by 2 bases and J by 3 bases, with 14 bases between them. The CDR3 has 16 residues. The DNA for the CDR3 is TGCGCCAGCAGCTTTCCCTCAGGGGAGCCTAATGAAAAACTGTTTTTT. Protein product: CASSFPSGEPNEKLFF.

This clonotype was detected a few times. V is TRBV15 and J is TRBJ2-3; TRBD1 or TRBD2 may be the D gene (5 bases each). In germline, CDR1 is LNHNV, CDR2 YYDKDF (reference sequence). This CDR3 contains 14 residues. The germline V and J ends were trimmed by 1 base and 1 base, with 6 bases remaining between them. CDR3 DNA: TGTGCCACCAGCAGAGTGGGGGGCACAGATACGCAGTATTTT. It yields the protein CATSRVGGTDTQYF. Combining the CDR3 with reference TRBV15 and TRBJ2-3 gives the whole variable domain DAMVIQNPRYQVTQFGKPVTLSCSQTLNHNVMYWYQQKSSQAPKLLFHYYDKDFNNEADTPDNFQSRRPNTSFCFLDIRSPGLGDTAMYLCATSRVGGTDTQYFGPGTRLTVL.

The V and J genes are TRBV6-5 and TRBJ1-1; D unresolved. The V and J ends lost 2 bases and 3 bases respectively, with 19 bases between them. The CDR3 consists of 17 residues. Germline loops: CDR1 MNHEY, CDR2 SVGAGI. The CDR3 nucleotides are TGTGCCAGCAGTTACCGGTTGGGAAAGGCTTTCGACACTGAAGCTTTCTTT. This codes for CASSYRLGKAFDTEAFF.